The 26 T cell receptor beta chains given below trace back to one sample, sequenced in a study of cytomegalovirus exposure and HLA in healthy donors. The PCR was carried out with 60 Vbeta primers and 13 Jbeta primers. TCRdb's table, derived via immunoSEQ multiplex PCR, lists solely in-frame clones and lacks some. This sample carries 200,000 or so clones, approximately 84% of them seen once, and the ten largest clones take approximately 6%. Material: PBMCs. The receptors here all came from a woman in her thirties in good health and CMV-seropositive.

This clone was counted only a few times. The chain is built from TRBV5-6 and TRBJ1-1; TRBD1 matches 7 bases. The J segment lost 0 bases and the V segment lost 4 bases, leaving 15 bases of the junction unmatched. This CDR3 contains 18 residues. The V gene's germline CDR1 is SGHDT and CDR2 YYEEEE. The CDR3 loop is CASSPESGQVYLNTEAFF. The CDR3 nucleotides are TGTGCCAGCAGCCCTGAATCCGGACAGGTCTACCTGAACACTGAAGCTTTCTTT.

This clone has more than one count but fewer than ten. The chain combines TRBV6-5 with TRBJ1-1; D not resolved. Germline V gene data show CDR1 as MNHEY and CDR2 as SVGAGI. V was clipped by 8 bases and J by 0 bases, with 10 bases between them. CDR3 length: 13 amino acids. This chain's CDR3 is CASGDGMNTEAFF. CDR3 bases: TGTGCCAGCGGAGACGGAATGAACACTGAAGCTTTCTTT.

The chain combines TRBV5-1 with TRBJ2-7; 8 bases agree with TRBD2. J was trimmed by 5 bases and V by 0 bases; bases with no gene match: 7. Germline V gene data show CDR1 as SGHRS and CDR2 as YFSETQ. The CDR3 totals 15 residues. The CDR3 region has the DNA TGCGCCAGCAGCTTGGGCGGGGGGCGAATCGACGAGCAGTACTTC. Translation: CASSLGGGRIDEQYF.

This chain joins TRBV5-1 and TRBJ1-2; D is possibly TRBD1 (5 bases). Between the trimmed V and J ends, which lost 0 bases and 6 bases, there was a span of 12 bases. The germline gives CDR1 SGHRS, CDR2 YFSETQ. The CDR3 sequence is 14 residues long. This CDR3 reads CASSLGRVIDGYTF. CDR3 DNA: TGCGCCAGCAGCTTGGGCAGGGTAATCGATGGCTACACCTTC.

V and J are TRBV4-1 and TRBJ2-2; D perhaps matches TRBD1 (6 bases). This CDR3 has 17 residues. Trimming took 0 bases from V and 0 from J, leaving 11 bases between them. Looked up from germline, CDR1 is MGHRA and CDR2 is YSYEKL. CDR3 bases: TGCGCCAGCAGCCAAGAATCGGCAGGGGCGAACACCGGGGAGCTGTTTTTT. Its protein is CASSQESAGANTGELFF.

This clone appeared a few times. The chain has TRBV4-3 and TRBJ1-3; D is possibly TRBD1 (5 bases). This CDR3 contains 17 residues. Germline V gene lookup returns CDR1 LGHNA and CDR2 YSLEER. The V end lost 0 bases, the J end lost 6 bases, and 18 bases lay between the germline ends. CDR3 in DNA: TGCGCCAGCAGCCAAGATTTCGGGAGGGGAGGCTTAAACACCATATATTTT. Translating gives CASSQDFGRGGLNTIYF.

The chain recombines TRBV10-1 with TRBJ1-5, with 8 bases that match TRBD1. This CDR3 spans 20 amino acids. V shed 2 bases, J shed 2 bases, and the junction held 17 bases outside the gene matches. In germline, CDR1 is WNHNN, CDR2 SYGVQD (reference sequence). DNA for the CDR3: TGCGCCAGCAGTGAGAAGGGCAGGGGGCTCCCCGGCGGTGGCAATCAGCCCCAGCATTTT. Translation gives CASSEKGRGLPGGGNQPQHF.

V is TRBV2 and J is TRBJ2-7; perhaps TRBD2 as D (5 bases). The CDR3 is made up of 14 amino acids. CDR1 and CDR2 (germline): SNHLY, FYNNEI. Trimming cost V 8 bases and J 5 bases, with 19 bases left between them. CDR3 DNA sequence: TGTGCCAGCTTTCGGAGGACGGTCCAGGACGAGCAGTACTTC. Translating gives CASFRRTVQDEQYF.

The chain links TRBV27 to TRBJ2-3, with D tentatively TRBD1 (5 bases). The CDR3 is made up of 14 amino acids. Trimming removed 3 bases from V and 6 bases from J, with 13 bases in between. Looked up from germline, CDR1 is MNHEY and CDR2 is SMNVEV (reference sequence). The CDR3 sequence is CASSLGRVVDTQYF. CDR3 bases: TGTGCCAGCAGTTTGGGCAGGGTGGTTGATACGCAGTATTTT.

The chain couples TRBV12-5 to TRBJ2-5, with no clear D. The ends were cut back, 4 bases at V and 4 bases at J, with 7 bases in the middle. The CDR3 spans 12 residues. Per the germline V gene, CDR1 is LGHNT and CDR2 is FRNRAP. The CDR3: CASGSGTETQYF. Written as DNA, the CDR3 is TGTGCTAGTGGTTCAGGTACAGAGACCCAGTACTTC.

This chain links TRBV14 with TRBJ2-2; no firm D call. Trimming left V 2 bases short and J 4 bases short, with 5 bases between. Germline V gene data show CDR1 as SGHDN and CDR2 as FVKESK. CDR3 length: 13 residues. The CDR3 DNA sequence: TGTGCCAGCAGCCAACGTAGCACCGGGGAGCTGTTTTTT. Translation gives CASSQRSTGELFF.

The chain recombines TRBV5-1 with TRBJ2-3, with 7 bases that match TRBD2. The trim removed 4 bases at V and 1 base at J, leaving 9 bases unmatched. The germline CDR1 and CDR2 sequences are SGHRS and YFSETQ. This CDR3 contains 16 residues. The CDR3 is CASSVLRDYRTDTQYF. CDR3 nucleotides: TGCGCCAGCAGCGTACTCCGGGACTACCGCACAGATACGCAGTATTTT.

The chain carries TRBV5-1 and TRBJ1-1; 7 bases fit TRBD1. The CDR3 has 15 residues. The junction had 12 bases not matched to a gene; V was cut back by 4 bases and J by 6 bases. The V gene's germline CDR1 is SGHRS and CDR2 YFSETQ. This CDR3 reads CASSRKTGKYSEAFF. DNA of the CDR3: TGCGCCAGCAGCCGAAAGACAGGGAAATATTCTGAAGCTTTCTTT.

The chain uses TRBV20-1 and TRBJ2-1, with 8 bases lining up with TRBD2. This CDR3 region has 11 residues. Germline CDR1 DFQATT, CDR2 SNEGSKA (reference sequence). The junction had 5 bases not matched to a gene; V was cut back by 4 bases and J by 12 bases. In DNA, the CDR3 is TGCAGTGCTACAGCGGGAGAAGGGCAGTTCTTC. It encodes CSATAGEGQFF.

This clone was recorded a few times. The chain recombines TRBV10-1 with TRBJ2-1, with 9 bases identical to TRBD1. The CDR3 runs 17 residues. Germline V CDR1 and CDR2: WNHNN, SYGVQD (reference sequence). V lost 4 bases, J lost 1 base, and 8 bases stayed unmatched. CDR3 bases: TGCGCCAGCAGTGGCATAACAGGGGGCGCGTCCTACAATGAGCAGTTCTTC. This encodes CASSGITGGASYNEQFF.

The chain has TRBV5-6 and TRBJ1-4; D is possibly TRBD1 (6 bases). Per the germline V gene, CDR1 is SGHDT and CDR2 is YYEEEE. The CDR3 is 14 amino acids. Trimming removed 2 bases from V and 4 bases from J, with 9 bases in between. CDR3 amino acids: CASSFGQFNEKLFF. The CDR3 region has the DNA TGTGCCAGCAGCTTCGGACAGTTTAATGAAAAACTGTTTTTT. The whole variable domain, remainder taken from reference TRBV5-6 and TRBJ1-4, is DAGVTQSPTHLIKTRGQQVTLRCSPKSGHDTVSWYQQALGQGPQFIFQYYEEEERQRGNFPDRFSGHQFPNYSSELNVNALLLGDSALYLCASSFGQFNEKLFFGSGTQLSVL.

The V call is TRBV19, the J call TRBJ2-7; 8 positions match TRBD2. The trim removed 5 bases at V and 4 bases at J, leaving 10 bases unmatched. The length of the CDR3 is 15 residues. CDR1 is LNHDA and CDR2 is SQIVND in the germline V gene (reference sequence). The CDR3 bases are TGTGCCAGTAGTCCACAGCGGGAGTTCGTATACGAGCAGTACTTC. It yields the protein CASSPQREFVYEQYF.

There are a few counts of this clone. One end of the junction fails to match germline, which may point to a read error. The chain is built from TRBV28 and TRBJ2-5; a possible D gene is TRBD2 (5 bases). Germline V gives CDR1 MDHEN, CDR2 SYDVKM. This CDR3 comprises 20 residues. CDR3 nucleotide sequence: TGTGCCACCCGCCCCCAAACCGAGATCAAGGACTCCCTTCGACAAGGGACCCAGTACTTC. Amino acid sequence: CATRPQTEIKDSLRQGTQYF.

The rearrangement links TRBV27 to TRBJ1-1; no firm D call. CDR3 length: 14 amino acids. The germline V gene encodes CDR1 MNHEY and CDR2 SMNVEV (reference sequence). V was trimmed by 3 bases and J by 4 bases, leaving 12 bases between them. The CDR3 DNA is TGTGCCAGCAGTTTCCGAGCTAGTCGCACTGAAGCTTTCTTT. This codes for CASSFRASRTEAFF.

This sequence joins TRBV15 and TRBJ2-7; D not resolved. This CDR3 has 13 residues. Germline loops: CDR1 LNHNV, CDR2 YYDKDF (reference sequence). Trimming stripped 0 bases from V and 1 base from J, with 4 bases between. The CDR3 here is CATSRDLSYEQYF. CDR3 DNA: TGTGCCACCAGCAGAGATCTATCCTACGAGCAGTACTTC.

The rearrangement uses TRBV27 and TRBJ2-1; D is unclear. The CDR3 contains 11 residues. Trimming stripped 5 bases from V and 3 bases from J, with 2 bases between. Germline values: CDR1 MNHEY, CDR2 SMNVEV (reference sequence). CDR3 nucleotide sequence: TGTGCCAGCAGTCGCTACAATGAGCAGTTCTTC. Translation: CASSRYNEQFF.

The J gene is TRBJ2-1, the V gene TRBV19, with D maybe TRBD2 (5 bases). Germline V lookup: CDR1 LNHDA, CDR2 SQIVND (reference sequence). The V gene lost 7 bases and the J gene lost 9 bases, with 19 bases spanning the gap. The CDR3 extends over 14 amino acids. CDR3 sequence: CASTDIPRGTEQFF. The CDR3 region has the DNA TGTGCCAGTACCGACATCCCCCGGGGTACTGAGCAGTTCTTC. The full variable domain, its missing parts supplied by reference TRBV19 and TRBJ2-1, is DGGITQSPKYLFRKEGQNVTLSCEQNLNHDAMYWYRQDPGQGLRLIYYSQIVNDFQKGDIAEGYSVSREKKESFPLTVTSAQKNPTAFYLCASTDIPRGTEQFFGPGTRLTVL.

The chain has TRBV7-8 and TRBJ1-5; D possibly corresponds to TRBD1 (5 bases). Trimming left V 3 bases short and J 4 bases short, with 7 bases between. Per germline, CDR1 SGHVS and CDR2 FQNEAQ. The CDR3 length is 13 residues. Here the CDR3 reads CASSFQGNQPQHF. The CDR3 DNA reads TGTGCCAGCAGCTTTCAGGGAAATCAGCCCCAGCATTTT.

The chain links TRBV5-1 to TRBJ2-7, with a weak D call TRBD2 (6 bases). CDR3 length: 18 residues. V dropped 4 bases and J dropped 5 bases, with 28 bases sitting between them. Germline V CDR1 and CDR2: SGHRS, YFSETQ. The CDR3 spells CASSLDTAVGPWGDEQYF. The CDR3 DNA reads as TGCGCCAGCAGCCTTGATACCGCCGTTGGACCCTGGGGGGACGAGCAGTACTTC.

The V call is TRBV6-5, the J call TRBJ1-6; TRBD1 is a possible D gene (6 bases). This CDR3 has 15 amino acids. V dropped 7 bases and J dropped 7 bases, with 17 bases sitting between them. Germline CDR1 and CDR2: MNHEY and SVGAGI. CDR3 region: CASTKRRTGNSPLHF. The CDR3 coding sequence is TGTGCCAGCACCAAACGACGCACAGGGAATTCACCCCTCCACTTT.

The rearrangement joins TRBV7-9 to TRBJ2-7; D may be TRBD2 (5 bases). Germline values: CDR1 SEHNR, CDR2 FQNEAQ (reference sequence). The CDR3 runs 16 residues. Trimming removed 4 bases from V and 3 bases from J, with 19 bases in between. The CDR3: CASSSTSERIYYEQYF. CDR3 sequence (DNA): TGTGCCAGCAGCTCTACTTCTGAGCGGATATACTACGAGCAGTACTTC.